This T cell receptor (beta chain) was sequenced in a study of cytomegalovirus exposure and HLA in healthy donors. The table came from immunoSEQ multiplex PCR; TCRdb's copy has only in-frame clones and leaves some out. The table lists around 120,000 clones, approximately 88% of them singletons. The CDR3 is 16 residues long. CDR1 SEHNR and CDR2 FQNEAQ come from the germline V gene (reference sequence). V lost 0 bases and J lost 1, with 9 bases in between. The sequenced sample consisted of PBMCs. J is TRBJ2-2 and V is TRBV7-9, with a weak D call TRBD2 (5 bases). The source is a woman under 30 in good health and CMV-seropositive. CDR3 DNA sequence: TGTGCCAGCAGCTTAGCCCGAGCGGTGAACACCGGGGAGCTGTTTTTT. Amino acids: CASSLARAVNTGELFF. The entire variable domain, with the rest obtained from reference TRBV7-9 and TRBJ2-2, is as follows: DTGVSQNPRHKITKRGQNVTFRCDPISEHNRLYWYRQTLGQGPEFLTYFQNEAQLEKSRLLSDRFSAERPKGSFSTLEIQRTEQGDSAMYLCASSLARAVNTGELFFGEGSRLTVL.